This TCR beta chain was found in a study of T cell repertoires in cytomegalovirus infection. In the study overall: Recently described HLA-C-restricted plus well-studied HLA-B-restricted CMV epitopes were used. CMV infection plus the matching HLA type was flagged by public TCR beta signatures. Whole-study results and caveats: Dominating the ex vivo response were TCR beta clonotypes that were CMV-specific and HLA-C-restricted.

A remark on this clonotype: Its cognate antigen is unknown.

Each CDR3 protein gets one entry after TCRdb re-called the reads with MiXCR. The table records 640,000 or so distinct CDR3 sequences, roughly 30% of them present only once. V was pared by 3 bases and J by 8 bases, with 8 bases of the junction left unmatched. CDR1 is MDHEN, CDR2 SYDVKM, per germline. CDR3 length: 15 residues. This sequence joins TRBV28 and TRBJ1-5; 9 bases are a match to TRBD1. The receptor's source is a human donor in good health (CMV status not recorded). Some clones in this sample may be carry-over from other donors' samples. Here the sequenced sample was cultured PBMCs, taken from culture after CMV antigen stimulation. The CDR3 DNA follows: TGTGCCAGCAGTTTCTCGACAGGGGGGTTGGAGCCCCAGCATTTT. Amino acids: CASSFSTGGLEPQHF.